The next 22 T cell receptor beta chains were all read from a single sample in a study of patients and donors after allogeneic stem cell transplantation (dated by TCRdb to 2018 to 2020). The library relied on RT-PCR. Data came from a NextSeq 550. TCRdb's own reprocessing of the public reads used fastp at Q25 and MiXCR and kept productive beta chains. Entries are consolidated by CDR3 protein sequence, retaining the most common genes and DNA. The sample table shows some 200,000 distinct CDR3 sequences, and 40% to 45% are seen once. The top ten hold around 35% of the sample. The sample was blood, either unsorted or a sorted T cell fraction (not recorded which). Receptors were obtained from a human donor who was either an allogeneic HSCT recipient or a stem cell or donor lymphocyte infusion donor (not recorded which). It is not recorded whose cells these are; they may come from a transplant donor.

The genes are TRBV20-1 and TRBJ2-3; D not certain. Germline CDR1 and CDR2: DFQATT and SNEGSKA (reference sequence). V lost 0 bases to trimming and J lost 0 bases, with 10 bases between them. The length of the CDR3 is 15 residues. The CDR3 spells CSARELAVSTDTQYF. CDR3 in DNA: TGCAGTGCTAGAGAACTGGCAGTAAGCACAGATACGCAGTATTTT.

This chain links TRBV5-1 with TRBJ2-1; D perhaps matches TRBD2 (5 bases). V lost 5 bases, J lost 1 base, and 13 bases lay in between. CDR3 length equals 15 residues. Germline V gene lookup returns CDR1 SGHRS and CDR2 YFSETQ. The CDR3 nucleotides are TGCGCCAGCAGGAACCAGGCGGGTTCCTACAATGAGCAGTTCTTC. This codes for CASRNQAGSYNEQFF.

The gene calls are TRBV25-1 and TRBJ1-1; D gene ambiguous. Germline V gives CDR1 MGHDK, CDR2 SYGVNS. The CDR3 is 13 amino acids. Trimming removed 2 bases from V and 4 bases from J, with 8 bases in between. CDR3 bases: TGTGCCAGCAGTGAAGGGTTAGGCACTGAAGCTTTCTTT. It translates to CASSEGLGTEAFF.

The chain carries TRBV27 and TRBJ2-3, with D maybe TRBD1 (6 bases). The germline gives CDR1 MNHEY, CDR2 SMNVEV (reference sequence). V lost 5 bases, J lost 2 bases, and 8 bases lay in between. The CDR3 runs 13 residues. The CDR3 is CASSPGHTDTQYF. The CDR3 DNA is TGTGCCAGCAGTCCGGGACACACAGATACGCAGTATTTT.

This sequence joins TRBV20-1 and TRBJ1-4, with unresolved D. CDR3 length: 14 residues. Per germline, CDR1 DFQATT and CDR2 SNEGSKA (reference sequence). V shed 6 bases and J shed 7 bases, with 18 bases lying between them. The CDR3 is CSATGMGNSEKLFF. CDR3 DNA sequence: TGCAGTGCCACGGGGATGGGGAATAGTGAAAAACTGTTTTTT.

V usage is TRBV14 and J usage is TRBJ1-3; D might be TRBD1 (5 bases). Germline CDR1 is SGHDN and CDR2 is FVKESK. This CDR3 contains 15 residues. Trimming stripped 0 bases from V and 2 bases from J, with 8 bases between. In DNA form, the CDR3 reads TGTGCCAGCAGCCAAGATCTAGGGGCTGGAAACACCATATATTTT. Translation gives CASSQDLGAGNTIYF.

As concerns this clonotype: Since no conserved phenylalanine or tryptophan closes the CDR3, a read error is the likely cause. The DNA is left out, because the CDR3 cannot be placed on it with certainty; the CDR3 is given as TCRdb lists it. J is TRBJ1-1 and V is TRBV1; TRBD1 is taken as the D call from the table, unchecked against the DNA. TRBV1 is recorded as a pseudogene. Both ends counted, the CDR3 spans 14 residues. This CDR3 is CTSSQDGGNTEAFL.

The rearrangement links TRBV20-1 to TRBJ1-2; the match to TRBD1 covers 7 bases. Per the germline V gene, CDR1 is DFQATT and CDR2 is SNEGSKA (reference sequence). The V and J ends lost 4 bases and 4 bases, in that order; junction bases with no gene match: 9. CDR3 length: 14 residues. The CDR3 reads CSATTGQKVYGYTF. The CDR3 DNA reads TGCAGTGCTACTACGGGACAGAAAGTCTATGGCTACACCTTC.

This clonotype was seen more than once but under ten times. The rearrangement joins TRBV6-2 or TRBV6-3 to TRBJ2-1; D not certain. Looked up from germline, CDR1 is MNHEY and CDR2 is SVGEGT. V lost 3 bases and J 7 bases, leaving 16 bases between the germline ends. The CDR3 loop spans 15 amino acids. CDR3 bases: TGTGCCAGCAGTTATTCCGGTCCGACTGAAAATGAGCAGTTCTTC. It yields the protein CASSYSGPTENEQFF.

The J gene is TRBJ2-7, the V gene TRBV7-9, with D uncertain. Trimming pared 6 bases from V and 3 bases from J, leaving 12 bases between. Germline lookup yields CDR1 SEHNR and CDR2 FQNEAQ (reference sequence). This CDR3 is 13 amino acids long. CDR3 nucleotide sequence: TGTGCCAGCAGGGCCGGGCCCGACTACGAGCAGTACTTC. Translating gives CASRAGPDYEQYF.

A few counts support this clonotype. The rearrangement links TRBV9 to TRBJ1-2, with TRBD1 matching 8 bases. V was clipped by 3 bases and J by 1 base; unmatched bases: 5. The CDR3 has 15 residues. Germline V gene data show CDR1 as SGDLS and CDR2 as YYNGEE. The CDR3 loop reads CASSGQGALNYGYTF. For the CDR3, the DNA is TGTGCCAGCAGCGGCCAGGGGGCGCTTAACTATGGCTACACCTTC.

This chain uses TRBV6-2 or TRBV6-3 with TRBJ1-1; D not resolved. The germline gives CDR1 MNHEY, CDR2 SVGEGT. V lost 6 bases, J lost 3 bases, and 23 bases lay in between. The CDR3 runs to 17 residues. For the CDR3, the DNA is TGTGCCAGCAGCTACAATCCAGATACTGGTCCTCACACTGAAGCTTTCTTT. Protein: CASSYNPDTGPHTEAFF.

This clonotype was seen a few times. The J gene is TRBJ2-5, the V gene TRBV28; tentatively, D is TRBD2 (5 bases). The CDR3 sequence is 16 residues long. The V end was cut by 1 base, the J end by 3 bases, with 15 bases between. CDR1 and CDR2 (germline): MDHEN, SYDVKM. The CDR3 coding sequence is TGTGCCAGCAGTTTATTGGGCGGGTCGGGGAAAGAGACCCAGTACTTC. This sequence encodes CASSLLGGSGKETQYF. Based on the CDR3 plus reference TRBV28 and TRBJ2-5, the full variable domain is DVKVTQSSRYLVKRTGEKVFLECVQDMDHENMFWYRQDPGLGLRLIYFSYDVKMKEKGDIPEGYSVSREKKERFSLILESASTNQTSMYLCASSLLGGSGKETQYFGPGTRLLVL.

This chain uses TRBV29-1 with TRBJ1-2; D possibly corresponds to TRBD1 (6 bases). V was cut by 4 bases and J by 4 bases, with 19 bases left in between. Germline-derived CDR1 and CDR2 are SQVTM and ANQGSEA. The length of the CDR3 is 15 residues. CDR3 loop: CSVAHRWTDRYGYTF. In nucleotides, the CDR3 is TGCAGCGTTGCTCACAGATGGACAGATCGCTATGGCTACACCTTC.

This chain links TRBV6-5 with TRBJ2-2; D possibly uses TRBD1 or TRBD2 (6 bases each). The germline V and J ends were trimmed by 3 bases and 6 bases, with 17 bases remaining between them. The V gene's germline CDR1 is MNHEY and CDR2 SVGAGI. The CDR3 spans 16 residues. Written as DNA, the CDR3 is TGTGCCAGCAGTTATCGGGGGCTCGGCGAACCCGGGGAGCTGTTTTTT. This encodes CASSYRGLGEPGELFF.

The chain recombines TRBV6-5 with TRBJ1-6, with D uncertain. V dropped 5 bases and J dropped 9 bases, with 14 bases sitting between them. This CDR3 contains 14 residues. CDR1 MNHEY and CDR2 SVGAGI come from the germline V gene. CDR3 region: CASSAGQSSSPLHF. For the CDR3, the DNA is TGTGCCAGCAGTGCAGGCCAAAGCTCTTCACCCCTCCACTTT.

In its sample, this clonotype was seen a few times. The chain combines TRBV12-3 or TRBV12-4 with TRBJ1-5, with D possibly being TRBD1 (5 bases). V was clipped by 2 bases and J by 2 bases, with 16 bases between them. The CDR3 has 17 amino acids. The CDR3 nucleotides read TGTGCCAGCAGTTTAATGGTCGGGGAAGGGGGCAATCAGCCCCAGCATTTT. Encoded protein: CASSLMVGEGGNQPQHF.

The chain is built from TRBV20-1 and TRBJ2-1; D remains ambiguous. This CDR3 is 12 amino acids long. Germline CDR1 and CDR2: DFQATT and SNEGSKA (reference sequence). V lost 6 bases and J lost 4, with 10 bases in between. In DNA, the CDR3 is TGCAGTGCCCTGGCCGTGTACAATGAGCAGTTCTTC. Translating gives CSALAVYNEQFF.

As DNA, the CDR3 is TGTGCCAGCATCCATGGAGGGGGCCTCCCACGGGGCACTGAAGCTTTCTTT. Amino acid sequence: CASIHGGGLPRGTEAFF. The J gene is TRBJ1-1, the V gene TRBV2; 7 bases are shared with TRBD1. Germline assignment: CDR1 SNHLY and CDR2 FYNNEI. The CDR3 is 17 amino acids. V shed 7 bases and J 4 bases; nucleotides not matched to a gene: 18. Filled out from reference TRBV2 and TRBJ1-1, the complete variable domain reads EPEVTQTPSHQVTQMGQEVILRCVPISNHLYFYWYRQILGQKVEFLVSFYNNEISEKSEIFDDQFSVERPDGSNFTLKIRSTKLEDSAMYFCASIHGGGLPRGTEAFFGQGTRLTVV.

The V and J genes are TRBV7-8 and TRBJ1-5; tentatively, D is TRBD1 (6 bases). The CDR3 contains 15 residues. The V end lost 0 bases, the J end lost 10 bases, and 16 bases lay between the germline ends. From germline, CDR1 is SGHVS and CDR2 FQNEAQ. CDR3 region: CASSLAGDTCRPQHF. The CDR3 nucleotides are TGTGCCAGCAGCTTAGCGGGGGACACCTGTCGACCCCAGCATTTT.

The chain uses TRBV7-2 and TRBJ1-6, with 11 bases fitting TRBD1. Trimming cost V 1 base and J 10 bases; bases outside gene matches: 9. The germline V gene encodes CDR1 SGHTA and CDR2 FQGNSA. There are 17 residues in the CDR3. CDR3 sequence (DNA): TGTGCCAGCAGCTTAGTGGGGACAGGGGGAGTTGGGTCACCCCTCCACTTT. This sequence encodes CASSLVGTGGVGSPLHF. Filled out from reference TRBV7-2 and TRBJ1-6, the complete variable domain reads GAGVSQSPSNKVTEKGKDVELRCDPISGHTALYWYRQSLGQGLEFLIYFQGNSAPDKSGLPSDRFSAERTGGSVSTLTIQRTQQEDSAVYLCASSLVGTGGVGSPLHFGNGTRLTVT.

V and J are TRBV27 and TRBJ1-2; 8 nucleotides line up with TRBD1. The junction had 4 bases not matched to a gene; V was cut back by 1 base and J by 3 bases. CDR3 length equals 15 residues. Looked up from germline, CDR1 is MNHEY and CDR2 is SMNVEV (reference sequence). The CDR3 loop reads CASSLLGQDHYGYTF. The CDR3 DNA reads TGTGCCAGCAGTTTATTGGGACAGGACCACTATGGCTACACCTTC.